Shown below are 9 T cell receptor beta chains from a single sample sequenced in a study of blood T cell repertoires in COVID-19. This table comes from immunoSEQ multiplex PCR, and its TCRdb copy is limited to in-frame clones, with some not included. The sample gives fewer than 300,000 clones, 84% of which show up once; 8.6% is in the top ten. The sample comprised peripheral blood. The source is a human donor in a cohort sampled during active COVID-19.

The CDR3 DNA is TGTGCCAGCAGCTTACGGTTTGGCGGGGTTGGCGACACTGAAGCTTTCTTT. Residues: CASSLRFGGVGDTEAFF. The rearrangement uses TRBV7-2 and TRBJ1-1, with unresolved D. V gave up 2 bases and J gave up 3 bases, with 19 bases separating them. This CDR3 has 17 amino acids. Germline CDR1 and CDR2: SGHTA and FQGNSA.

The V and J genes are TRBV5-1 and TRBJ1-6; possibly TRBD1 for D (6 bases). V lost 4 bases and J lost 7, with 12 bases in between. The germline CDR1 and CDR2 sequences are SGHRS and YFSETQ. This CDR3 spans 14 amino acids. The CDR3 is CASSRDGQNSPLHF. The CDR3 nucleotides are TGCGCCAGCAGCCGGGACGGACAGAATTCACCCCTCCACTTT.

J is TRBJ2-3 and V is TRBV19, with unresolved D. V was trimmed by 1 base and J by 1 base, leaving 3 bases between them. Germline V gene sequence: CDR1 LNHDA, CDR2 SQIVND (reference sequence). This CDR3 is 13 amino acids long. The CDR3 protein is CASSIGGTDTQYF. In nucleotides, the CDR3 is TGTGCCAGTAGTATAGGCGGCACAGATACGCAGTATTTT.

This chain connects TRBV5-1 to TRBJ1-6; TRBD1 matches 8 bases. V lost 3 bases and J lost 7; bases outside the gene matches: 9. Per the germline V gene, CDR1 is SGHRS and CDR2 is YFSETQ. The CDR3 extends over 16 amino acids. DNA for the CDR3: TGCGCCAGCAGCTCCCAGGCCGGGACAGGAAATTCACCCCTCCACTTT. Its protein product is CASSSQAGTGNSPLHF.

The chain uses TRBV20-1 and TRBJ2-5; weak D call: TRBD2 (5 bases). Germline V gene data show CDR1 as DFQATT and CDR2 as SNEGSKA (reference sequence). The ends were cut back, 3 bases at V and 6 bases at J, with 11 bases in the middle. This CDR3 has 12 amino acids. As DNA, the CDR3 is TGCAGTGCTAGTATTGAGGGAAAGACCCAGTACTTC. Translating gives CSASIEGKTQYF.

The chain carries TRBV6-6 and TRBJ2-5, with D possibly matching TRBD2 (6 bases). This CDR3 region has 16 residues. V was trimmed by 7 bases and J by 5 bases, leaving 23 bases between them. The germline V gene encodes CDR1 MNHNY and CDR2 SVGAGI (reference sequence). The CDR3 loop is CASTLSAGYREETQYF. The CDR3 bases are TGTGCCAGCACCCTTTCCGCGGGGTACCGCGAGGAGACCCAGTACTTC.

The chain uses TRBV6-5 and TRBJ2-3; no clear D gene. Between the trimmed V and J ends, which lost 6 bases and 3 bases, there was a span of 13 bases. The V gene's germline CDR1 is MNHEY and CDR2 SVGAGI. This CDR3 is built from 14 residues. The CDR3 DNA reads TGTGCCAGCAGGGGCTACCTAAGGACAGATACGCAGTATTTT. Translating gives CASRGYLRTDTQYF.

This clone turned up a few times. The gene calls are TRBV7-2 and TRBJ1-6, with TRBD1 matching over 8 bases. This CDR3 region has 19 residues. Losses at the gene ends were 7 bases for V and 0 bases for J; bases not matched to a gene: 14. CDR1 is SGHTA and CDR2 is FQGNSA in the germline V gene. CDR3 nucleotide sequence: TGTGCCAGCAAATCGGGCTACAGGGGGGGACCCTCCTATAATTCACCCCTCCACTTT. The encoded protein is CASKSGYRGGPSYNSPLHF.

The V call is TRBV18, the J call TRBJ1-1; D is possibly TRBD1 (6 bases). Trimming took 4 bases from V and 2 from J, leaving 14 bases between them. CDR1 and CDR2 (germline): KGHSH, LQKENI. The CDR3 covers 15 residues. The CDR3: CASSLYSDRNTEAFF. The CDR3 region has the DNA TGTGCCAGCTCACTTTATTCGGACAGAAACACTGAAGCTTTCTTT.